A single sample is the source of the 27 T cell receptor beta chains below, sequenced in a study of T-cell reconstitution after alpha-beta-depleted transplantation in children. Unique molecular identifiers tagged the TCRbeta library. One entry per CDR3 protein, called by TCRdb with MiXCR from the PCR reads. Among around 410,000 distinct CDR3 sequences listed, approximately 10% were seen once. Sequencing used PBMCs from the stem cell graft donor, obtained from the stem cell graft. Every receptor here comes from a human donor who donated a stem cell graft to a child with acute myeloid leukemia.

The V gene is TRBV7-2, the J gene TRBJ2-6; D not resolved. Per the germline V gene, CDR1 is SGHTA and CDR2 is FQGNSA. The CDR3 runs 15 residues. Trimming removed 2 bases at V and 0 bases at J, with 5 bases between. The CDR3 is CASSLFSSGANVLTF. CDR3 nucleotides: TGTGCCAGCAGCTTATTTAGCTCTGGGGCCAACGTCCTGACTTTC.

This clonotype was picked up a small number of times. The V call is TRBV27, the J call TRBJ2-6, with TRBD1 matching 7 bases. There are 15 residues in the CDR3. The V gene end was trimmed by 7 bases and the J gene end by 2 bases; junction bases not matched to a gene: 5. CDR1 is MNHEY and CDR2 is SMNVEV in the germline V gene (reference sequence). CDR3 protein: CASTQRGPGANVLTF. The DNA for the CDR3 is TGTGCCAGCACCCAAAGGGGGCCTGGGGCCAACGTCCTGACTTTC.

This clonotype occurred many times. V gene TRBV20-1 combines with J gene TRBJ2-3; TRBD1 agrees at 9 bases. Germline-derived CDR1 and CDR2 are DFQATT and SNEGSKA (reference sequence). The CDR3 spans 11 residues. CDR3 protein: CSKDRGDTQYF. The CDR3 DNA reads TGCTCCAAGGACAGGGGCGATACGCAGTATTTT.

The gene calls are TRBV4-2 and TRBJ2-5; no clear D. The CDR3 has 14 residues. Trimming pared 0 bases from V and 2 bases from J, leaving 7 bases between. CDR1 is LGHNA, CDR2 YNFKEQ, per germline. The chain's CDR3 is CASSQDRAQETQYF. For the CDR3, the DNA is TGTGCCAGCAGCCAAGATCGAGCGCAAGAGACCCAGTACTTC.

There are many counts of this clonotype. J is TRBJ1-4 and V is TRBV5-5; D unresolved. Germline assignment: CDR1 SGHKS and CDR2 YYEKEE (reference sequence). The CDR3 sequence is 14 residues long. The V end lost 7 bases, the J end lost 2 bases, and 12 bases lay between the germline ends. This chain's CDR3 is CASAEGGTNEKLFF. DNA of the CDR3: TGTGCCAGCGCCGAGGGCGGCACTAATGAAAAACTGTTTTTT.

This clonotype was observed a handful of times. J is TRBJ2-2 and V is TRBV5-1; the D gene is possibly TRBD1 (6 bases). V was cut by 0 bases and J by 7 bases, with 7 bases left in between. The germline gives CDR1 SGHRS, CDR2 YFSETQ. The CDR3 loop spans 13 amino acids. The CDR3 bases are TGCGCCAGCAGCTTGGAGGGGGACGGGGAGCTGTTTTTT. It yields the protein CASSLEGDGELFF.

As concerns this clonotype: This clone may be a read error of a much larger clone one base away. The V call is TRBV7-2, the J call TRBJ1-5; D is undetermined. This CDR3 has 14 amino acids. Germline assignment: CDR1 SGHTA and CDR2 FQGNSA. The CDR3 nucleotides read TGTGCCGGCAGCTTGGGCAGTAGCAATCAGCCCCAGCATTTT. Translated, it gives CAGSLGSSNQPQHF.

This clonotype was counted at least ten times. CDR3 amino acids: CSARGLAGYEQYV. CDR3 nucleotides: TGCAGTGCTAGGGGACTAGCGGGGTACGAGCAGTACGTC. This chain links TRBV20-1 with TRBJ2-7, with 13 bases matching TRBD2. This CDR3 region has 13 residues. Per germline, CDR1 DFQATT and CDR2 SNEGSKA (reference sequence). With V trimmed by 3 bases and J by 4 bases, 0 bases remained unmatched.

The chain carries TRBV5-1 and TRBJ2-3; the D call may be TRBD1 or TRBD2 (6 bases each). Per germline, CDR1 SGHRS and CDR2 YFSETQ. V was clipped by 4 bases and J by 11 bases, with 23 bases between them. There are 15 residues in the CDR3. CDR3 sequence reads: CASSRGPGRGSEQYF. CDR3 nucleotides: TGCGCCAGCAGCCGGGGGCCCGGGCGCGGTTCAGAGCAGTATTTT.

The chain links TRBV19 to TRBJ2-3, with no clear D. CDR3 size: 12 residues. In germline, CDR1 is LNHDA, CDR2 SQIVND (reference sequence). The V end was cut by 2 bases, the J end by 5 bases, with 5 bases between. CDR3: CASSISGDTQYF. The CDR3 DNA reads TGTGCCAGTAGTATATCGGGAGATACGCAGTATTTT.

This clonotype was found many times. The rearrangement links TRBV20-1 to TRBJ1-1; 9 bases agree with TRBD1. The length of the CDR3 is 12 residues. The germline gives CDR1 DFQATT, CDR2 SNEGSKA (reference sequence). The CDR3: CPPVTGGTVAFF. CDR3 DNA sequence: TGCCCCCCAGTGACAGGGGGAACGGTAGCTTTCTTT.

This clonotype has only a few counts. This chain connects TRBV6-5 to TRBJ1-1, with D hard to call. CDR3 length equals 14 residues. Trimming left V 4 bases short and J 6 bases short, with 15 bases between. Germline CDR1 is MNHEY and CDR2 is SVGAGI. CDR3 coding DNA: TGTGCCAGCAGTTCAGGACCCCTCGCCGCTGAAGCTTTCTTT. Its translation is CASSSGPLAAEAFF.

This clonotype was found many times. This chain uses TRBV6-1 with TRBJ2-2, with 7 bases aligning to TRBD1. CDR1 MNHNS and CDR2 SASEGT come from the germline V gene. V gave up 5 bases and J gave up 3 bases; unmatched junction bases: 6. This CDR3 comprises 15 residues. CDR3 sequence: CASSPRQGDTGELFF. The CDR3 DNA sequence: TGTGCCAGCAGTCCCCGACAGGGTGACACCGGGGAGCTGTTTTTT.

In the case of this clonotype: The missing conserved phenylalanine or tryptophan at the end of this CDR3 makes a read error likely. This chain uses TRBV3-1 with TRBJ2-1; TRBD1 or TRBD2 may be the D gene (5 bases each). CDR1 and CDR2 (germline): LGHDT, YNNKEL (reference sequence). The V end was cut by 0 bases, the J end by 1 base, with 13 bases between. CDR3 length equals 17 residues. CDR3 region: CASSQEGVEASYNEQFL. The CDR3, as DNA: TGTGCCAGCAGCCAAGAGGGGGTCGAGGCTTCCTACAATGAGCAGTTCTTG.

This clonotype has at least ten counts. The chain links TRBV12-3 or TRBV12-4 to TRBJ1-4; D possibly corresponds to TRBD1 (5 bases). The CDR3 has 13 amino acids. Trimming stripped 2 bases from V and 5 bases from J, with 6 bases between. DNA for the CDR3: TGTGCCAGCAGTTTAAACAGGAATGAAAAACTGTTTTTT. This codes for CASSLNRNEKLFF.

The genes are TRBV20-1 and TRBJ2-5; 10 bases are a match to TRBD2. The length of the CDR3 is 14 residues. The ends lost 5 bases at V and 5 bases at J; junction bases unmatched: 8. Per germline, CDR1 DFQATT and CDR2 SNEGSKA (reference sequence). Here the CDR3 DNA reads TGCAGTGCTCAGGGAAGCGGGGGGGTCGAGACCCAGTACTTC. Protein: CSAQGSGGVETQYF.

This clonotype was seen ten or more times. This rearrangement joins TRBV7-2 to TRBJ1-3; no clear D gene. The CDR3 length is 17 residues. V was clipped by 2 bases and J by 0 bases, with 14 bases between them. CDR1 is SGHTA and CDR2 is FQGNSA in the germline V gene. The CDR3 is CASSLSVGASSGNTIYF. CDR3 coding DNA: TGTGCCAGCAGCTTAAGTGTCGGAGCCTCCTCTGGAAACACCATATATTTT. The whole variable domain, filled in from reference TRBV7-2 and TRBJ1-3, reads GAGVSQSPSNKVTEKGKDVELRCDPISGHTALYWYRQSLGQGLEFLIYFQGNSAPDKSGLPSDRFSAERTGGSVSTLTIQRTQQEDSAVYLCASSLSVGASSGNTIYFGEGSWLTVV.

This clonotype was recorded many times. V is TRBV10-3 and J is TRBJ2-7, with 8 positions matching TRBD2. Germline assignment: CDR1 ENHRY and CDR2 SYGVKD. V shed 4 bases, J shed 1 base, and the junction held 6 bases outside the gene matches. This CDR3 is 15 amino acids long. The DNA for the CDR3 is TGTGCCATCAGTGTGCAGGGACTAGGGTCCTACGAGCAGTACTTC. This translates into CAISVQGLGSYEQYF.

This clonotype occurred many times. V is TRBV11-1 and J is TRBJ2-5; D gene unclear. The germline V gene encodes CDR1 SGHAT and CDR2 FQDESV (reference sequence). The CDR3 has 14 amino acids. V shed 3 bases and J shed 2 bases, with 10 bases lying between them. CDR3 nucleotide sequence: TGTGCCAGCAGCTTCCAGGCTCAACAAGAGACCCAGTACTTC. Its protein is CASSFQAQQETQYF.

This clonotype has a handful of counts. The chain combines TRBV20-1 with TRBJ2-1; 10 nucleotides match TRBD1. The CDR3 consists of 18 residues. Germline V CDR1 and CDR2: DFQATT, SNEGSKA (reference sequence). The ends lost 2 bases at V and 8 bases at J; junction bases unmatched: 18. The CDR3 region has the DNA TGCAGTGCTAGAATGACTAACTGGGACAGGGGCGGTATTGATGAGCAGTTCTTC. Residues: CSARMTNWDRGGIDEQFF.

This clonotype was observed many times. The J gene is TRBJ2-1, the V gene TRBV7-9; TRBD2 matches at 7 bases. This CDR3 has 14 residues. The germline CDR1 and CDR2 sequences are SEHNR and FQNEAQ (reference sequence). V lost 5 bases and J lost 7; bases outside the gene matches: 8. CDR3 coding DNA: TGTGCCAGCAGCCGGGCGACTAGCATGAATGAGCAGTTCTTC. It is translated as CASSRATSMNEQFF. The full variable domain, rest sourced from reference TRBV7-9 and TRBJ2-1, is DTGVSQNPRHKITKRGQNVTFRCDPISEHNRLYWYRQTLGQGPEFLTYFQNEAQLEKSRLLSDRFSAERPKGSFSTLEIQRTEQGDSAMYLCASSRATSMNEQFFGPGTRLTVL.

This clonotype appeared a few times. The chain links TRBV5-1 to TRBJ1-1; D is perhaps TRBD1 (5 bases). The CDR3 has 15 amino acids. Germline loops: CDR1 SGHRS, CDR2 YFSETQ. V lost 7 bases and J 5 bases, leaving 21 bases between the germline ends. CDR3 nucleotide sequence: TGCGCCAGCCTGAAGGGCTGGGGCGAGGGTACTGAAGCTTTCTTT. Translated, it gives CASLKGWGEGTEAFF.

The CDR3 region has the DNA TGTGCCAGCAGCTCCGTCCCACAGGGGTTGAACACTGAAGCTTTCTTT. This encodes CASSSVPQGLNTEAFF. The chain couples TRBV11-2 to TRBJ1-1; 7 nucleotides agree with TRBD1. This CDR3 has 16 amino acids. In germline, CDR1 is SGHAT, CDR2 FQNNGV. The trim removed 4 bases at V and 0 bases at J, leaving 8 bases unmatched. Combining the CDR3 with reference TRBV11-2 and TRBJ1-1 gives the whole variable domain EAGVAQSPRYKIIEKRQSVAFWCNPISGHATLYWYQQILGQGPKLLIQFQNNGVVDDSQLPKDRFSAERLKGVDSTLKIQPAKLEDSAVYLCASSSVPQGLNTEAFFGQGTRLTVV.

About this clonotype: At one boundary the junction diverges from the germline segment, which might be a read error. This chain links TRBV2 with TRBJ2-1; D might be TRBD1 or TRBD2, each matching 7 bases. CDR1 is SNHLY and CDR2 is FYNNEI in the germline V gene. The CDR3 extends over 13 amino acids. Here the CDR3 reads CATLGDREGEHFF. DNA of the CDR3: TGTGCCACCTTGGGAGACAGGGAGGGTGAGCACTTCTTC.

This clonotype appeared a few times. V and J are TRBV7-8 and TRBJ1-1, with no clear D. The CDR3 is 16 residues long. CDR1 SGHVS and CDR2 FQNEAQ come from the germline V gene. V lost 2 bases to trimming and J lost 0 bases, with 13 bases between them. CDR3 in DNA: TGTGCCAGCAGCTTAAGGTTTGCGGAGATGAACACTGAAGCTTTCTTT. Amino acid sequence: CASSLRFAEMNTEAFF. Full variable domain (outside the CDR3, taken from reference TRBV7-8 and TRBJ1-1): GAGVSQSPRYKVAKRGQDVALRCDPISGHVSLFWYQQALGQGPEFLTYFQNEAQLDKSGLPSDRFFAERPEGSVSTLKIQRTQQEDSAVYLCASSLRFAEMNTEAFFGQGTRLTVV.

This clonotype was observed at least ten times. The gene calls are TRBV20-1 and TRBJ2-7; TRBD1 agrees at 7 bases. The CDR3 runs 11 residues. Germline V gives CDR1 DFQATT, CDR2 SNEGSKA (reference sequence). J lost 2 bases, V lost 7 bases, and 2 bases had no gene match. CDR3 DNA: TGCAGTGGACAGGGAACCTACGAGCAGTACTTC. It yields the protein CSGQGTYEQYF.

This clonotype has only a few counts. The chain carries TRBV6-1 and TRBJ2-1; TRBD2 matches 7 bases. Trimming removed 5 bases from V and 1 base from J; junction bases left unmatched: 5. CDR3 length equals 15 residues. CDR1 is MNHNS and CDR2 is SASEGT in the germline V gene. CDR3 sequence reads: CASSSGATSYNEQFF. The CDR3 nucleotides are TGTGCCAGCAGTAGCGGGGCGACTTCCTACAATGAGCAGTTCTTC.